This TCR beta chain was recorded in a study of blood T cell repertoires in COVID-19. About the research overall: COVID-19 samples collected from the United States, Italy and Spain covered acute and convalescent phases. The cDNA or gDNA used as material had been derived from T cells, B-cell-depleted T cells, or PBMCs.

This CDR3 has 20 amino acids. In the study's own analysis: Reference gene primer amplification yielded estimated nucleated cell counts. Clones were sequenced by immunoSEQ multiplex PCR, and TCRdb holds only the in-frame ones, with some missing. That table furnishes V, J and clone size, whereas the DNA furnished D and trimming. The sample has about 40,000 clones, approximately 80% seen once. This chain connects TRBV21-1 to TRBJ2-2; the tabulated D call, TRBD2, remains unverified against the DNA. TRBV21-1 is classified as a pseudogene. Sequenced: peripheral blood. This clonotype was obtained from a human donor with acute or convalescent COVID-19. The donor label of this sample is uncertain. CDR3 sequence reads: CASSKASGLAGVANTGELFF. The CDR3 bases are TGTGCCAGCAGCAAAGCATCAGGACTAGCGGGGGTAGCGAACACCGGGGAGCTGTTTTTT.